This TCR beta chain emerged from a study of tumor-infiltrating lymphocytes in oesophageal squamous cell carcinoma. TCRdb reprocessed the PCR reads via MiXCR and lists one record per CDR3 protein. The table has around 13,000 distinct CDR3 sequences, around 50% seen once. The CDR3 is 15 residues long. V shed 6 bases and J shed 0 bases, with 13 bases lying between them. The germline CDR1 and CDR2 sequences are SGHTA and FQGTGA. Input material: esophageal tumor tissue. The origin of this receptor is a female donor with esophageal squamous cell carcinoma. This sequence joins TRBV7-3 and TRBJ2-3, with a possible D match to TRBD1 (5 bases). The CDR3 is CASSVRASSTDTQYF. The DNA for the CDR3 is TGTGCCAGCAGTGTCAGGGCTTCTAGCACAGATACGCAGTATTTT.